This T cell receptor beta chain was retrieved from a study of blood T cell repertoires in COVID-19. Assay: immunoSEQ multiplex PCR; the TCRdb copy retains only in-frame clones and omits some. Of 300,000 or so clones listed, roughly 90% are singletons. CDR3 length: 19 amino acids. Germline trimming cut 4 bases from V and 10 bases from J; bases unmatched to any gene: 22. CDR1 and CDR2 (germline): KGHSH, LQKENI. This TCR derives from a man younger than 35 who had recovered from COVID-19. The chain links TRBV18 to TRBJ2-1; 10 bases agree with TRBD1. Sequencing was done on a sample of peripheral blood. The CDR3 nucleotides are TGTGCCAGCTCACAACCGGGACAGGGGAAGGCAGATATGTTCAGCGAGCAGTTCTTC. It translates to CASSQPGQGKADMFSEQFF. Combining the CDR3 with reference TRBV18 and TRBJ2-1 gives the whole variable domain NAGVMQNPRHLVRRRGQEARLRCSPMKGHSHVYWYRQLPEEGLKFMVYLQKENIIDESGMPKERFSAEFPKEGPSILRIQQVVRGDSAAYFCASSQPGQGKADMFSEQFFGPGTRLTVL.